The entry that follows covers one T cell receptor (beta chain) sequence. Per the germline V gene, CDR1 is SNHLY and CDR2 is FYNNEI. V was shortened by 4 bases and J by 4 bases, with 8 bases between the two germline ends. The CDR3 loop spans 13 amino acids. In the study's own analysis: Reference gene primer amplification gave estimated nucleated cell counts. The data were produced by immunoSEQ multiplex PCR, yet TCRdb's version contains in-frame clones alone and is incomplete. Clone size and the V and J calls come from that table; the DNA yielded D and trimming. The table lists under 300,000 clones, about 88% of them singletons. These data are taken from a study of blood T cell repertoires in COVID-19. Background on the study: The study drew acute and convalescent COVID-19 samples from the United States, Italy and Spain. In each case, the material was cDNA or gDNA derived from T cells, B-cell-depleted T cells, or PBMCs.

This receptor was obtained from a woman in her seventies with active or convalescent COVID-19. The chain carries TRBV2 and TRBJ1-5; D possibly corresponds to TRBD1 (6 bases). Sequencing input: peripheral blood. The CDR3 loop reads CASSGQENQPQHF. In DNA form, the CDR3 reads TGTGCCAGCAGTGGACAGGAAAATCAGCCCCAGCATTTT.